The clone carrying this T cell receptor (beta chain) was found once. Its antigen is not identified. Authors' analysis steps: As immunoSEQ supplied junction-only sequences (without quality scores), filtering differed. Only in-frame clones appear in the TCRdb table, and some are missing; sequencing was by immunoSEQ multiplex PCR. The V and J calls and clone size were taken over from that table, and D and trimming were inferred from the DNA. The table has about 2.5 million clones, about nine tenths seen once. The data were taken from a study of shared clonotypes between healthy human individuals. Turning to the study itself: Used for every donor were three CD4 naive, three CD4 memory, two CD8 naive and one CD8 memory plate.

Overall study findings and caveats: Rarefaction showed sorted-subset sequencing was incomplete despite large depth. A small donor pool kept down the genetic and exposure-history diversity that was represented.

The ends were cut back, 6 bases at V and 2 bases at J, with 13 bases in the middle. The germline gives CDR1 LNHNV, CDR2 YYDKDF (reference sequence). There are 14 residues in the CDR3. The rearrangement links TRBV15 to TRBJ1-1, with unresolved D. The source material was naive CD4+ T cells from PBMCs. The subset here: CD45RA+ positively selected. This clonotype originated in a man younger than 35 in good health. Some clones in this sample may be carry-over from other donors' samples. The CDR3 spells CATRGREGNTEAFF. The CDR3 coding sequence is TGTGCCACCAGGGGAAGGGAGGGTAACACTGAAGCTTTCTTT.